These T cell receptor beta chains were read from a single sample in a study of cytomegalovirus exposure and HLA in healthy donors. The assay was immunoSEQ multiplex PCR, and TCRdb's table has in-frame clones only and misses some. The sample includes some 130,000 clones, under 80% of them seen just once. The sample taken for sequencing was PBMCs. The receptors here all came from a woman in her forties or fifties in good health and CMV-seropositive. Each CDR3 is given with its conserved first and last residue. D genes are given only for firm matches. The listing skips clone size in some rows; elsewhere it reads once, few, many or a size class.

TGCGCCAGCAGCTTGGTGCCAGGATCAGGAAACACCATATATTTT CASSLVPGSGNTIYF TRBJ1-3 - TRBV5-1 few
TGTGCCAGCAGCTCAGGCCGGACAGGGTTCACTGAAGCTTTCTTT CASSSGRTGFTEAFF TRBJ1-1 TRBD1 TRBV7-3 -
TGTGCCAGCAGCCCGCAGGGGGTCCAAGAGACCCAGTACTTC CASSPQGVQETQYF TRBJ2-5 TRBD1 TRBV7-9 once
TGCGCCAGCAGCCTTTCGGTAGGGGTCGGAACCGGGGAGCTGTTTTTT CASSLSVGVGTGELFF TRBJ2-2 - TRBV5-1 once
TGTGCCAGCAGCTCCCGGGATCCTCGATCCTCACCCCTCCACTTT CASSSRDPRSSPLHF TRBJ1-6 - TRBV11-1 -
TGCGCCAGCAGCTTGGGAGGCCCGAGCTCTGGAAACACCATATATTTT CASSLGGPSSGNTIYF TRBJ1-3 - TRBV5-1 -
TGTGCCAGCAGCTTGGGACAGGGGGTGGGGAACACTGAAGCTTTCTTT CASSLGQGVGNTEAFF TRBJ1-1 TRBD1 TRBV5-4 few
TGCGCCAGCAGCTTGGCCGGACAGGGGGCGAACACCATATATTTT CASSLAGQGANTIYF TRBJ1-3 TRBD1 TRBV5-1 -
TGTGCCAGCAGCTTATCCACAGGGTCGACAGATACGCAGTATTTT CASSLSTGSTDTQYF TRBJ2-3 - TRBV7-9 -
TGCGCCAGCAGGTCCATCCCGGGTAGCGCTACCGGGGAGCTGTTTTTT CASRSIPGSATGELFF TRBJ2-2 - TRBV5-1 -
TGTGCCAGCAGCTTAGGTCCGGTAAATTCACCCCTCCACTTT CASSLGPVNSPLHF TRBJ1-6 - TRBV13 -
TGTGCCAGCAGCTGGTCGCCGACTTCTAATGAAAAGAGACTGTTTTTT CASSWSPTSNEKRLFF TRBJ1-4 - TRBV11-2 once
TGTGCCACCGAAAGTCGACAGGGTGATGGCTACACCTTC CATESRQGDGYTF TRBJ1-2 TRBD1 TRBV28 once
TGCGCCAGCAGCTCTATCATAGGGGGACTAGGGAACACTGAAGCTTTCTTT CASSSIIGGLGNTEAFF TRBJ1-1 - TRBV5-1 -
TGTGCCAGCAGCTTGGAGGGGACAGGGGTTTTGGAGACCCAGTACTTC CASSLEGTGVLETQYF TRBJ2-5 TRBD1 TRBV5-6 -
TGCGCCAGCAGCTTGGGTTTGGGGGCCTTCTACGAGCAGTACTTC CASSLGLGAFYEQYF TRBJ2-7 - TRBV5-1 few
TGTGCCTGGAGCGTTGGACAGGGCGTGATAGGAGATGAAAAACTGTTTTTT CAWSVGQGVIGDEKLFF TRBJ1-4 TRBD1 TRBV30 -
TGTGCCAGCAGCCAAGGTACCGGGACTAGCGGGGGCCGATACTACAATGAGCAGTTCTTC CASSQGTGTSGGRYYNEQFF TRBJ2-1 TRBD2 TRBV14 -
TGTGCCAGCAGTGAAACCACAGGGAGTTCACCCCTCCACTTT CASSETTGSSPLHF TRBJ1-6 - TRBV25-1 -
TGTGCCAGCAGCGCCAAGACAGCGGGCCACTACGAGCAGTACTTC CASSAKTAGHYEQYF TRBJ2-7 - TRBV5-4 -
TGTGCCACCATGAAGGGACTAGCGGGGCCATACGAGCAGTACTTC CATMKGLAGPYEQYF TRBJ2-7 TRBD2 TRBV15 -
TGTGCCAGCAGGGATATAACGGAACGGAGGGCCGGGGAGCTGTTTTTT CASRDITERRAGELFF TRBJ2-2 - TRBV11-2 -
TGCGCCAGCAGCTCCCCCTCGGGGGATTTGAGTGAGCAGTTCTTC CASSSPSGDLSEQFF TRBJ2-1 - TRBV5-1 -
TGTGCCAGCAGTTACCAGGGGCAGGGGTATGGCTACACCTTC CASSYQGQGYGYTF TRBJ1-2 - TRBV6-6 once
TGTGCCAGCGGGGCTGGGGACAGATCCTACGAGCAGTACTTC CASGAGDRSYEQYF TRBJ2-7 TRBD1 TRBV6-1 few
TGTGCTAGCAGCCCTGACAGGGGGGACACCGGGGAGCTGTTTTTT CASSPDRGDTGELFF TRBJ2-2 TRBD1 TRBV7-7 -
TGCGCCAGCAGCTTGTTCGGGGATGGGAACACTGAAGCTTTCTTT CASSLFGDGNTEAFF TRBJ1-1 - TRBV5-1 few
TGTGCCAGCAGCTTAACCGCTACCCCCTCCTACGAGCAGTACTTC CASSLTATPSYEQYF TRBJ2-7 - TRBV7-6 once
TGTGCCAGCAGTTTGACAGGTTTTTCCTACGAGCAGTACTTC CASSLTGFSYEQYF TRBJ2-7 - TRBV28 once
TGTGCCAGTGCCGCAGGGATGGGCTACGAGCAGTACTTC CASAAGMGYEQYF TRBJ2-7 - TRBV6-1 -
TGTGCCAGCAGCGGCGGGACAGGAATTTACGAGCAGTACTTC CASSGGTGIYEQYF TRBJ2-7 TRBD1 TRBV9 -
TGTGCCAGTAGTATAGGTCTGCTAGCGACCAATGAGCAGTTCTTC CASSIGLLATNEQFF TRBJ2-1 - TRBV19 few
TGCGCCAGCAGCTTGACAGGGCGCACGCAGTATTTT CASSLTGRTQYF TRBJ2-3 - TRBV5-1 -
TGTGCCAGCAGTGAACCAACAGGGGGAACCTCCTCGGGCACTGAAGCTTTCTTT CASSEPTGGTSSGTEAFF TRBJ1-1 TRBD1 TRBV25-1 -
TGTGCCAGCAGCACCAACAGGGTTGGGACCGGGGAGCTGTTTTTT CASSTNRVGTGELFF TRBJ2-2 - TRBV5-4 -
TGTGCCAGCAGCTTACCCGGAAAGACTATTACCTACGAGCAGTACTTC CASSLPGKTITYEQYF TRBJ2-7 - TRBV7-9 -
TGCGCCAGCAGCACCCACGGGGGGGCAAGGGAGCAGTACTTC CASSTHGGAREQYF TRBJ2-7 TRBD2 TRBV5-1 -
TGTGCCAGTTCACGGGGAGGGGTCACTGAAGCTTTCTTT CASSRGGVTEAFF TRBJ1-1 - TRBV19 -
TGTGCCACCAGCACGGGGAGCTCTGGAAACACCATATATTTT CATSTGSSGNTIYF TRBJ1-3 - TRBV15 once
TGCGCCAGCAGCTCGTTGGTAGCCGGGGAGGGACGAGGCTACACCTTC CASSSLVAGEGRGYTF TRBJ1-2 - TRBV5-1 -
TGTGCCAGCAGTGACTCAACAGGATTCTACAATGAGCAGTTCTTC CASSDSTGFYNEQFF TRBJ2-1 - TRBV6-4 -
TGTGCCAGCAGTTCCGGAAGGAGCCCCAATCAGCCCCAGCATTTT CASSSGRSPNQPQHF TRBJ1-5 - TRBV6-5 -
TGTGCCAGCAGCCACAACGGACAGGATAACTATGGCTACACCTTC CASSHNGQDNYGYTF TRBJ1-2 TRBD1 TRBV4-2 -
TGCGCCAGCAGCTTCCCGGACACCGGGGAGCTGTTTTTT CASSFPDTGELFF TRBJ2-2 - TRBV5-1 few
TGTGCCAGCAGTTCCGGGACAGGGGCGGATCAGCCCCAGCATTTT CASSSGTGADQPQHF TRBJ1-5 TRBD1 TRBV27 -
TGTGCCAGCAGCCAAACCTACGGGGGTCCCAACAATGAGCAGTTCTTC CASSQTYGGPNNEQFF TRBJ2-1 - TRBV16 -
TGTGCCAGCAGTGAGGAGGGGACAGGGGAACGGCAGTACTTC CASSEEGTGERQYF TRBJ2-7 TRBD1 TRBV2 -
TGCGCCAGCAGCCAAGATCGGGAGACAGGGTTAGTAGATACGCAGTATTTT CASSQDRETGLVDTQYF TRBJ2-3 - TRBV4-3 -
TGTGCCAGCAGTGCCTCGACAGGGGTCTATGGCTACACCTTC CASSASTGVYGYTF TRBJ1-2 TRBD1 TRBV25-1 -
TGTGCCAGCAGCTCCTCCGGGACAGGCTTTACGGAGCAGTACTTC CASSSSGTGFTEQYF TRBJ2-7 TRBD1 TRBV5-8 -
TGTGCCAGCTCACCGTCAGGCCGGCAGTCTGGAAACACCATATATTTT CASSPSGRQSGNTIYF TRBJ1-3 - TRBV18 once
TGTGCCAGCAGCCCCCGGACAGGGGTGTCAGATACGCAGTATTTT CASSPRTGVSDTQYF TRBJ2-3 TRBD1 TRBV11-1 -
TGTGCCAGCAGTCAGACAGGGCTTAACTATGGCTACACCTTC CASSQTGLNYGYTF TRBJ1-2 TRBD1 TRBV6-1 -
TGTGCCAGCAGTCCCCCCCGGGGGGAGGAGGAATACGAGCAGTACTTC CASSPPRGEEEYEQYF TRBJ2-7 TRBD2 TRBV28 -
TGCAGCGTCCTGGGACAGGGTGAGGGTGGCTACACCTTC CSVLGQGEGGYTF TRBJ1-2 TRBD1 TRBV29-1 -
TGCGCCAGCAGCTTGGACGGGACAGTGGCCGCTGGCTACACCTTC CASSLDGTVAAGYTF TRBJ1-2 TRBD1 TRBV5-1 few
TGTGCCAGTAGTTCAGACAGGAGAAATCAGCCCCAGCATTTT CASSSDRRNQPQHF TRBJ1-5 - TRBV19 -
TGTGCCAGCAGCAAAACAGGGGGAGGGCCCTACGAGCAGTACTTC CASSKTGGGPYEQYF TRBJ2-7 - TRBV7-9 -
TGTGCCAGCAGCAAGAAACCCGACAGTGAAGCTTTCTTT CASSKKPDSEAFF TRBJ1-1 - TRBV28 -